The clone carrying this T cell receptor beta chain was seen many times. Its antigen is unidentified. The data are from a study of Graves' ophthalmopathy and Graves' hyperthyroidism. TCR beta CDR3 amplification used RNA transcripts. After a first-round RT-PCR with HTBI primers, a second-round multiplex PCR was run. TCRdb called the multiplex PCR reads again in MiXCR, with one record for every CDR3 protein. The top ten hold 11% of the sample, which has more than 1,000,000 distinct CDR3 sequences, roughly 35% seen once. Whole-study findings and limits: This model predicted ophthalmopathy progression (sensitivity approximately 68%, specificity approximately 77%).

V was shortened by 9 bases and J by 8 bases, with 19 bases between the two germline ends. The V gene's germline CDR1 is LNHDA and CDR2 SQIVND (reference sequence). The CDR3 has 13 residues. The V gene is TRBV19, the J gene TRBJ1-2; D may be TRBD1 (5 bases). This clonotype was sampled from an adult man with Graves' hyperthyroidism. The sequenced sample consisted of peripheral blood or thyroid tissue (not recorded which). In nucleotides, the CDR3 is TGTGCCAGCGCTACGTGGGGGGTTCGCGGCTACACCTTC. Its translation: CASATWGVRGYTF.